The sequence of this T cell receptor (beta chain) was determined in a study of liver allograft versus peripheral blood T cells. Study details: Transplanted livers held T cell receptor repertoires, and these were compared with repertoires in recipients' peripheral blood. Notes on the study in general: Intragraft T cell receptor repertoires of liver allografts were reported to differ from peripheral blood repertoires.

Germline V gives CDR1 LNHNV, CDR2 YYDKDF (reference sequence). The CDR3 spans 15 residues. By share, this clonotype ranks as medium-sized. What it recognizes is unknown. The germline gene is not matched at one end of the junction; a read error may be the cause. TCRdb reanalysed the reads using MiXCR and keeps one entry per CDR3 protein. The repertoire holds roughly 2,300 distinct CDR3 sequences, with about 16% as singletons. This TCR came from a human patient who had a liver transplant. Some of the T cells may derive from the graft donor. The chain carries TRBV15 and TRBJ2-1; TRBD1 agrees at 12 bases. The CDR3 region is CVTSLGTGGIDEQFF. CDR3 sequence (DNA): TGTGTCACCAGCCTCGGGACAGGGGGCATAGATGAGCAGTTCTTC.